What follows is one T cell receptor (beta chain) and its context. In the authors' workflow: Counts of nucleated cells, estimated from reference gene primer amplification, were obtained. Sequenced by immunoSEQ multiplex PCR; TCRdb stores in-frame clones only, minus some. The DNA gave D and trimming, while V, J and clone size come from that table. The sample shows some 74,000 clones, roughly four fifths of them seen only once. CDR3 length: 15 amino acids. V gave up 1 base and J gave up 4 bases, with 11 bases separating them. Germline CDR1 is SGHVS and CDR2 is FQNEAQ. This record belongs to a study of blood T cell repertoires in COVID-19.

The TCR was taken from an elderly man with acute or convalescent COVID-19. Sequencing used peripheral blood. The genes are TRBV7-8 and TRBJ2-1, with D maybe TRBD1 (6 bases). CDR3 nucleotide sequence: TGTGCCAGCAGCTTAGGGGCAGGGGAATACAATGAGCAGTTCTTC. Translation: CASSLGAGEYNEQFF.